Listed below are T cell receptor beta chains from one sample, sequenced in a study of T cell repertoires in cytomegalovirus infection. A single record per CDR3 protein comes from TCRdb applying MiXCR to the reads. The sample holds a few hundred thousand distinct CDR3 sequences; roughly 29% are singletons and the top ten take roughly 13%. Sequencing was done on a sample of PBMCs. The receptors were sampled from a human donor in good health (CMV status not recorded). Some clones in this sample may be carry-over from other donors' samples. The CDR3 runs from the conserved cysteine through the conserved F or W. D genes are given only for firm matches. Only part of the rows carry a size: once, few, many, or a class if the clone is expanded.

d_call: NA
v_call: TRBV5-1
j_call: TRBJ1-3
clone_size: few
cdr3_nt: TGCGCCAGCAGCTTGGGCGCAAATCCCGACTCTGGAAACACCATATATTTT
cdr3_aa: CASSLGANPDSGNTIYF

d_call: TRBD2
v_call: TRBV24-1
j_call: TRBJ2-1
clone_size: NA
cdr3_nt: TGTGCCACCAGTGATTTAATAGCGGGAGGCAATGAGCAGTTCTTC
cdr3_aa: CATSDLIAGGNEQFF

d_call: NA
v_call: TRBV28
j_call: TRBJ2-2
clone_size: NA
cdr3_nt: TGTGCCAGCAGTTCCCCTCAGGGGACCAGCACCGGGGAGCTGTTTTTT
cdr3_aa: CASSSPQGTSTGELFF

d_call: NA
v_call: TRBV6-5
j_call: TRBJ1-2
clone_size: NA
cdr3_nt: TGTGCCAGCAGTTATTTTGGGGGTGAAGGCTATGGCTACACCTTC
cdr3_aa: CASSYFGGEGYGYTF

d_call: TRBD1
v_call: TRBV7-9
j_call: TRBJ1-3
clone_size: few
cdr3_nt: TGTGCCAGCAGCCTCGGACAGGGGACCGGAAACACCATATATTTT
cdr3_aa: CASSLGQGTGNTIYF

d_call: TRBD1
v_call: TRBV7-2
j_call: TRBJ1-3
clone_size: NA
cdr3_nt: TGTGCCAGCAGTAGCGGACAGGGAAGAGTAAACACCATATATTTT
cdr3_aa: CASSSGQGRVNTIYF

d_call: NA
v_call: TRBV15
j_call: TRBJ2-5
clone_size: NA
cdr3_nt: TGTGCCACCAGCTCCCGAGAGGAGGGTGAGACCCAGTACTTC
cdr3_aa: CATSSREEGETQYF

d_call: NA
v_call: TRBV7-2
j_call: TRBJ2-5
clone_size: many
cdr3_nt: TGTGCCAGCAGCTTTAACGGCCAAGAGACCCAGTACTTC
cdr3_aa: CASSFNGQETQYF

d_call: TRBD2
v_call: TRBV27
j_call: TRBJ2-3
clone_size: few
cdr3_nt: TGTGCCAGCAGTACTCCAGCGGGGGTCACAGATACGCAGTATTTT
cdr3_aa: CASSTPAGVTDTQYF

d_call: TRBD2
v_call: TRBV27
j_call: TRBJ2-1
clone_size: NA
cdr3_nt: TGTGCCAGTCGGGAGGGCCGTGAGCAGTTCTTC
cdr3_aa: CASREGREQFF

d_call: NA
v_call: TRBV14
j_call: TRBJ2-1
clone_size: NA
cdr3_nt: TGTGCCAGCAGCCAGTGGAGCGAACAGTTCTTC
cdr3_aa: CASSQWSEQFF

d_call: TRBD1
v_call: TRBV7-2
j_call: TRBJ2-1
clone_size: many
cdr3_nt: TGTGCCAGCAGCCGCGCTACAGGGGGCAATGAGCAGTTCTTC
cdr3_aa: CASSRATGGNEQFF

d_call: NA
v_call: TRBV7-2
j_call: TRBJ2-7
clone_size: many
cdr3_nt: TGTGCCAGCAGCCCCTTTACCAGGAACGAGCAGTACTTC
cdr3_aa: CASSPFTRNEQYF

d_call: TRBD2
v_call: TRBV5-1
j_call: TRBJ2-3
clone_size: few
cdr3_nt: TGCGCCAGCAACTCCCTAGCGGGGGGCACAGATACGCAGTATTTT
cdr3_aa: CASNSLAGGTDTQYF

d_call: NA
v_call: TRBV2
j_call: TRBJ2-1
clone_size: NA
cdr3_nt: TGTGCCAGCAGTCGCGACTACACTAATGAGCAGTTCTTC
cdr3_aa: CASSRDYTNEQFF

d_call: TRBD2
v_call: TRBV19
j_call: TRBJ2-1
clone_size: NA
cdr3_nt: TGTGCCAGTAGTATAGCCGGAGCTAGCGGAGGGACCTACAATGAGCAGTTCTTC
cdr3_aa: CASSIAGASGGTYNEQFF

d_call: TRBD2
v_call: TRBV7-6
j_call: TRBJ2-1
clone_size: NA
cdr3_nt: TGTGCCAGCAGCCCCTTCACTAGCGACTACAATGAGCAGTTCTTC
cdr3_aa: CASSPFTSDYNEQFF

d_call: NA
v_call: TRBV5-1
j_call: TRBJ1-1
clone_size: NA
cdr3_nt: TGCGCCAGCAGCTTGGCCCGGGGCCGGAACACTGAAGCTTTCTTT
cdr3_aa: CASSLARGRNTEAFF

d_call: NA
v_call: TRBV20-1
j_call: TRBJ2-1
clone_size: few
cdr3_nt: TGCAGTGCCCCACAGGCTAGCGCAGCCTACAATGAGCAGTTCTTC
cdr3_aa: CSAPQASAAYNEQFF

d_call: NA
v_call: TRBV19
j_call: TRBJ2-4
clone_size: NA
cdr3_nt: TGTGCCAGTAGTGCCTACCAGAACATTCAGTACTTC
cdr3_aa: CASSAYQNIQYF

d_call: TRBD2
v_call: TRBV27
j_call: TRBJ2-7
clone_size: NA
cdr3_nt: TGTGCCAGCAGTTTATTAGCGCTAGCGGGAGGGCGGGAGCAGTACTTC
cdr3_aa: CASSLLALAGGREQYF

d_call: TRBD2
v_call: TRBV13
j_call: TRBJ2-7
clone_size: NA
cdr3_nt: TGTGCCAGCAGCTTCGGGGGGGGGGTCTACGAGCAGTACTTC
cdr3_aa: CASSFGGGVYEQYF

d_call: TRBD2
v_call: TRBV4-2
j_call: TRBJ2-1
clone_size: NA
cdr3_nt: TGTGCCAGCAGCCAGGACCCGGGACTAAACTACAATGAGCAGTTCTTC
cdr3_aa: CASSQDPGLNYNEQFF

d_call: TRBD2
v_call: TRBV30
j_call: TRBJ2-7
clone_size: NA
cdr3_nt: TGTGCCTCAGCGGGACTAGCGGGAGTGCAGCAGTACTTC
cdr3_aa: CASAGLAGVQQYF

d_call: NA
v_call: TRBV6-2/TRBV6-3
j_call: TRBJ1-5
clone_size: NA
cdr3_nt: TGTGCCAGCAGTTTCGACCCGGACAGTTATAGCAATCAGCCCCAGCATTTT
cdr3_aa: CASSFDPDSYSNQPQHF

d_call: TRBD2
v_call: TRBV28
j_call: TRBJ2-7
clone_size: NA
cdr3_nt: TGTGCCAGCAGTTTTCCGGGAGGCCCCCCCCCCTACGAGCAGTACTTC
cdr3_aa: CASSFPGGPPPYEQYF

d_call: NA
v_call: TRBV7-2
j_call: TRBJ2-2
clone_size: NA
cdr3_nt: TGTGCCAGCAGCTCGCAATACTATCGGGGCACCGGGGAGCTGTTTTTT
cdr3_aa: CASSSQYYRGTGELFF

d_call: NA
v_call: TRBV7-2
j_call: TRBJ1-4
clone_size: many
cdr3_nt: TGTGCCAGCAGCCAACAAACCTCTGCAACTGGGCTGTTTTTT
cdr3_aa: CASSQQTSATGLFF

d_call: NA
v_call: TRBV7-2
j_call: TRBJ2-1
clone_size: many
cdr3_nt: TGTGCCAGCAGACAAGCGGAAGGGGCCAACTACAATGAGCAGTTCTTC
cdr3_aa: CASRQAEGANYNEQFF

d_call: NA
v_call: TRBV10-3
j_call: TRBJ1-6
clone_size: once
cdr3_nt: TGTGCCATCAGTGAGTCTGGGGTCTCTAATTCACCCCTCCACTTT
cdr3_aa: CAISESGVSNSPLHF

d_call: NA
v_call: TRBV19
j_call: TRBJ1-2
clone_size: few
cdr3_nt: TGTGCCAGTAGTATCACAGAGAGAAACTATGGCTACACCTTC
cdr3_aa: CASSITERNYGYTF

d_call: NA
v_call: TRBV7-2
j_call: TRBJ2-1
clone_size: many
cdr3_nt: TGTGCCAGCAGCTTTCCTAGCGTCAATGAGCAGTTCTTC
cdr3_aa: CASSFPSVNEQFF

d_call: NA
v_call: TRBV7-3
j_call: TRBJ2-1
clone_size: many
cdr3_nt: TGTGCCAGCAGCTTCGGAGGGGCGGATGAGCAGTTCTTC
cdr3_aa: CASSFGGADEQFF

d_call: TRBD1
v_call: TRBV5-3
j_call: TRBJ2-5
clone_size: NA
cdr3_nt: TGTGCCAGCACCTCTATTGGTCAGGGGGCAGGGGAGACCCAGTACTTC
cdr3_aa: CASTSIGQGAGETQYF

d_call: TRBD1
v_call: TRBV7-9
j_call: TRBJ1-3
clone_size: many
cdr3_nt: TGTGCCAGCAGAAGAGACAGGGCGGGAGACACCATATATTTT
cdr3_aa: CASRRDRAGDTIYF

d_call: TRBD2
v_call: TRBV7-2
j_call: TRBJ2-7
clone_size: many
cdr3_nt: TGTGCCAGCAGCAATAGCGGGAGGGGCTACGAGCAGTACTTC
cdr3_aa: CASSNSGRGYEQYF

d_call: NA
v_call: TRBV19
j_call: TRBJ1-5
clone_size: NA
cdr3_nt: TGTGCCAGTAGTATAAGTCCAAGGAATCAGCCCCAGCATTTT
cdr3_aa: CASSISPRNQPQHF